The entry below gives a single T cell receptor beta chain sequence along with its context. Its binding antigen is unknown. No base quality values were provided; no much bigger clone lies one nucleotide off. Ficoll-Paque density gradient centrifugation was the method used to isolate PBMCs. These reads were obtained on an Illumina NovaSeq 6000. TCRalpha and TCRbeta cDNA libraries were built by 5'RACE with constant-segment primers, adding sample barcodes and unique molecular identifiers. Trizol reagent was used to extract RNA from every sample. The libraries were amplified in two PCR steps, and the second step added a second sample barcode and Illumina TruSeq adapters. Sequencing of libraries was performed on an Illumina NovaSeq with 2 x 150 bp paired-end reads. The original methods were these. Demultiplexing of reads and collapsing into UMI-guided consensus sequences were performed with migec v1.2.7. Using mixcr v2.1.11, the UMI consensuses were aligned to TRA and TRB V and J templates and assembled into clonotypes. A clonotype was counted as expanded or contracted only if both edgeR and NoisET called the change significant, with noise models trained on biological replicates. edgeR calls used a false discovery rate-adjusted p below 0.01 and a log2 fold-change threshold of 1. As an exploratory analysis of dynamics, PCA with hierarchical clustering was applied to max-normalized trajectories of the 1000 most abundant clonotypes. Separately sequenced CD4+ and CD8+ repertoires were used to assign a CD4 or CD8 phenotype to each responding clone. TCRdb took the public reads, trimmed them with fastp at Q25, ran MiXCR for clone calling and kept in-frame beta chains. Rows with a matching CDR3 protein are joined into one entry that keeps the most common DNA and genes. V and J calls and clone size were set by TCRdb, not the authors. In all, the sample holds around 300,000 distinct CDR3 sequences, and 8% to 10% of those were seen once. The ten largest clonotypes hold 22% of the sample.

The data derive from a study of T-cell memory formation after mild COVID-19 (dated by TCRdb to about 2021). Some background on the complete study: TCR sequence clusters from the two donors were found to be largely donor specific. In a couple of donors, T-cell clones that expanded and contracted after mild COVID-19 were tracked by sequencing TCRalpha and TCRbeta repertoires over time. Two young, previously healthy adult volunteers made up the cohort, one male and one female.

Results the study describes overall, beyond this receptor: From day 15 to 85, contracting clones showed balanced CD4/CD8 phenotypes, whereas a second wave of clones that expanded from day 15 to 37 leaned towards CD4+. The study covered only a couple of mild cases, and larger cohorts including severe cases with pre-infection samples were considered necessary. Some responding clones were detected in pre-infection memory, suggesting pre-existing cross-reactive memory T cells joined the SARS-CoV-2 response. SARS-CoV-2 specificity of the second-wave clones peaking on day 37 was not confirmed. Contracting CD4+ clones were located mainly in the CM and EM memory subsets, whereas CD8+ clones were found to be enriched in EMRA.

The CDR3 holds 15 amino acids from the cysteine to the phenylalanine. Just CDR3 DNA is preserved here, 45 bases in frame from base 1. V is trimmed back by 5 bases and J by 4 bases, and the junction contains 8 bases that no gene match accounts for. This receptor was obtained from a man between 18 and 35 years old who had mild COVID-19 (a few samples of this study predate the infection). The sample titles of this study are shuffled in the database, so cell type and time point are left out; the donor was told from shared clones. The sequence joins TRBV12-3 or TRBV12-4 to TRBJ1-1; a stretch of 9 junction bases matches TRBD1. The source material was PBMCs or a T cell subset sorted from them (not recorded which). This receptor has the CDR3 CASSANRGQGTEAFF. The DNA sequence is given as TGTGCCAGCAGTGCAAACAGGGGGCAGGGCACTGAAGCTTTCTTT.